This TCR beta chain was obtained from a study of lymphopenia after photon versus proton radiotherapy. Findings of the study overall: Post-nadir TCR diversity decline inversely tracked overall survival among those who died. Oligoclonal CD8+ Temra expansion after nadir drove photon patients' diversity drop.

The protocol was immunoSEQ multiplex PCR, while the TCRdb copy is restricted to in-frame clones and leaves out a portion. There are around 29,000 clones in the sample; roughly 84% occur only once, and roughly 15% lies in the top ten. With respect to this clone: Its antigen remains unidentified.

The source of this sequence is a woman aged 70 to 79 with pancreatic cancer. The input for sequencing was peripheral blood, taken from a patient treated with proton-based radiotherapy.

CDR3 amino acids: CATSGRDTENIQYF. The CDR3 coding sequence is TGTGCCACCAGCGGCCGGGACACAGAAAACATTCAGTACTTC. V gene TRBV15 combines with J gene TRBJ2-4; maybe TRBD1 (6 bases). Between the trimmed V and J ends, which lost 5 bases and 5 bases, there was a span of 13 bases. CDR3 length: 14 amino acids. CDR1 LNHNV and CDR2 YYDKDF come from the germline V gene (reference sequence).